This T cell receptor beta chain derives from a study of T-cell memory formation after mild COVID-19 (dated by TCRdb to the early 2020s). Turning to the overall study: Most TCR sequence clusters were specific to one of the two donors. Longitudinal TCRalpha and TCRbeta repertoire sequencing tracked T-cell clones expanding and contracting after mild COVID-19 in a couple of donors. Two young, previously healthy adult volunteers, one female and one male, were included in the cohort.

A note on this clonotype: Which antigen it targets is not known. No clone much larger than this one lies a single base away; base qualities are absent.

From a lookup of the germline V gene (reference sequence), CDR1 and CDR2 are DFQATT and SNEGSKA. V and J are trimmed by 3 bases and 2 bases, and the gene matches miss 17 bases of the junction. From the cysteine up to the phenylalanine, the CDR3 has a length of 18 residues. The CDR3 DNA has 54 bases and is translated from base 1. What the authors observed across the whole study: Balanced CD4/CD8 phenotypes were observed for clones contracting from day 15 to 85, whereas a bias towards CD4+ was observed for a second wave of clones expanding from day 15 to 37. The detection of some responding clones in pre-infection memory suggests that pre-existing cross-reactive memory T cells joined the SARS-CoV-2 response. SARS-CoV-2 specificity of the second-wave clones peaking on day 37 was not confirmed. The study included only a couple of mild cases, and larger cohorts that include severe cases with pre-infection samples were judged to be necessary. Contracting CD4+ clones turned up mainly in the CM and EM memory subsets, whereas EMRA was where CD8+ clones were enriched.

Data came from an Illumina NovaSeq 6000. TCRalpha and TCRbeta cDNA libraries were built by 5'RACE with constant-segment primers, adding sample barcodes and unique molecular identifiers. RNA was extracted from every sample with Trizol reagent. Libraries were amplified in two PCR steps, with a second sample barcode and Illumina TruSeq adapters added in the second step. Sequencing of the libraries was done on an Illumina NovaSeq, producing 2 x 150 bp paired-end reads. Concerning the study's data processing: The reads were demultiplexed and collapsed into UMI-guided consensus sequences using migec v1.2.7. Using mixcr v2.1.11, UMI consensuses were aligned to TRA and TRB V and J templates and then assembled into clonotypes. A clonotype was counted as expanded or contracted only if both edgeR and NoisET called the change significant, with noise models trained on biological replicates. edgeR calls used a false discovery rate-adjusted p below 0.01 and a log2 fold-change threshold of 1. As an exploratory analysis of dynamics, PCA with hierarchical clustering was applied to max-normalized trajectories of the 1000 most abundant clonotypes. Each responding clone was given a CD4 or CD8 phenotype based on the CD4+ and CD8+ repertoires, which had been sequenced separately. Through fastp at Q25 and MiXCR, TCRdb rebuilt clones from the public reads, retaining in-frame beta chains. Identical CDR3 protein sequences are pooled into one entry, listed with their most common genes and DNA. It is TCRdb's table, rather than the study itself, that gives the V and J calls and clone size. The sample table contains hundreds of thousands of distinct CDR3 sequences; only one count was recorded for about a sixth of them. The ten most abundant clones make up around 3.8% of the sample.

PBMCs were isolated by Ficoll-Paque density gradient centrifugation. This TCR was sampled from a young man who had mild COVID-19 (a few samples of this study predate the infection). The sample titles of this study are shuffled in the database, so cell type and time point are left out; the donor was told from shared clones. Sequencing was carried out using PBMCs or a T cell subset sorted from them (not recorded which). The V gene is TRBV20-1 and the J gene is TRBJ1-2; 8 junctional bases match TRBD1. The bases read TGCAGTGCTAGGTCAGGGGGCCGATCTCGACCTAAGAACTATGGCTACACCTTC. It translates to CSARSGGRSRPKNYGYTF.